This record concerns one T cell receptor (beta chain) sequence. Its antigen is not known. The data were taken from a study of T cell repertoires in cytomegalovirus infection. Study context: CMV epitopes used comprised recently identified HLA-C-restricted ones and well-studied HLA-B-restricted ones. Both a matching HLA type and CMV infection were indicated by public TCR beta signatures. Study results and limitations: Clonotypes of TCR beta that were HLA-C-restricted and CMV-specific dominated the ex vivo response. Frequencies of public TCR beta families were cumulated, and this identified carriers of CMV plus the relevant HLA.

V lost 5 bases to trimming and J lost 0 bases, with 12 bases between them. Germline CDR1 is SGHAT and CDR2 is FQNNGV. The CDR3 length is 15 residues. One entry per CDR3 protein results from TCRdb running MiXCR on the reads. This table holds more than 95,000 distinct CDR3 sequences, 32% found once. The material was CD8+ T cells from cultured PBMCs, obtained from culture after CMV antigen stimulation. The chain employs TRBV11-2 and TRBJ2-3, with D perhaps TRBD1 (6 bases). This clonotype was obtained from a human donor in good health (CMV status not recorded). Some clones in this sample may be carry-over from other donors' samples. CDR3 in amino acids: CASSPTGTSTDTQYF. DNA of the CDR3: TGTGCCAGCAGCCCAACCGGGACAAGCACAGATACGCAGTATTTT.